This T cell receptor beta chain emerged from a study of blood T cell repertoires in COVID-19. Background on the study: The analysed material was cDNA or gDNA that came from T cells, B-cell-depleted T cells, or PBMCs.

Those enrolled, adults aged about 18 to 89 years, came from 24 US areas. Original processing methods: Amplifying reference gene primers gave estimates of nucleated cell counts. Generated by immunoSEQ multiplex PCR, the TCRdb table keeps only in-frame clones and is missing some. V, J and clone size are taken as reported in that table, and D and trimming were inferred from the DNA itself. The table lists under 200,000 clones, roughly four fifths of them singletons. The CDR3 is 15 residues long. Germline V lookup: CDR1 KGHSH, CDR2 LQKENI. Notes on this clone: The junction shows a germline mismatch at one end, possibly a read error.

The receptor was derived from a man in his fifties or sixties who had recovered from COVID-19. The genes are TRBV18 and TRBJ1-2, with 9 bases fitting TRBD1. Sample: PBMCs or T cells enriched from blood (not recorded which). The CDR3 sequence is CASSPQGASGYGYTF. The CDR3 DNA reads as TGTGCCAGCTCCCCACAGGGGGCTAGTGGCTATGGCTACACCTTC.